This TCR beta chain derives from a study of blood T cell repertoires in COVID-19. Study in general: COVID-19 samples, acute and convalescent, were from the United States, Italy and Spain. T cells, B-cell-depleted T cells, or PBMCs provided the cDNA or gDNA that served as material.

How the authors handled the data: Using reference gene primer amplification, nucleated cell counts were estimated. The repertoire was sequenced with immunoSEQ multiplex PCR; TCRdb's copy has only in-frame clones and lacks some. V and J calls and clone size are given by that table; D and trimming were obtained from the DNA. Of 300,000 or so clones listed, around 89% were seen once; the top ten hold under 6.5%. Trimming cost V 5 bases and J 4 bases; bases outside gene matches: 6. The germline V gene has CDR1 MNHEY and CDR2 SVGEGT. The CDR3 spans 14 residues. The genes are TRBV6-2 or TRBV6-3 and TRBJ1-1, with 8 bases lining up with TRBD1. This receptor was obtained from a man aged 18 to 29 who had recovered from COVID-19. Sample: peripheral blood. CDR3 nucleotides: TGTGCCAGCAGTCCAGGACAGGGCGCCACTGAAGCTTTCTTT. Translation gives CASSPGQGATEAFF.